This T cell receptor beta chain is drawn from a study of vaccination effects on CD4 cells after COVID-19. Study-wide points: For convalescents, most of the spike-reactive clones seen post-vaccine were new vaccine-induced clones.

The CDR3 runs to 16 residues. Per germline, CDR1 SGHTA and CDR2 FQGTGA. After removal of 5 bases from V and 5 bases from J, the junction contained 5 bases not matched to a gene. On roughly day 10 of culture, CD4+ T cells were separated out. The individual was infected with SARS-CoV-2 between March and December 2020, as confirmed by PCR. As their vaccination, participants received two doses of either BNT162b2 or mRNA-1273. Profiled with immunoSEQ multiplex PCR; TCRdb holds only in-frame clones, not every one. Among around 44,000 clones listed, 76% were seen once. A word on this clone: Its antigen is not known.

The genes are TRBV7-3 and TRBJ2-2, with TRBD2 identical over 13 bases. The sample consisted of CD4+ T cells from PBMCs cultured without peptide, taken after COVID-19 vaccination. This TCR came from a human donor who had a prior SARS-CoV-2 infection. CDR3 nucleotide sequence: TGTGCCAGCAGCAAAGGACTAGCGGGGGTGACCGGGGAGCTGTTTTTT. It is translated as CASSKGLAGVTGELFF.